What follows are 22 T cell receptor beta chains derived from one specimen sequenced in a study of early T cells in non-severe SARS-CoV-2 infection. TCRdb analysed the 5' RACE reads with MiXCR anew, one entry per CDR3 protein. The sample lists tens of thousands of distinct CDR3 sequences, approximately 15% occurring once. The specimen was whole blood. Receptor source: an adult who was a healthcare worker with PCR-confirmed SARS-CoV-2 infection or an uninfected control (not recorded which).

The V gene is TRBV2, the J gene TRBJ2-6; 8 bases align to TRBD1. With V trimmed by 7 bases and J by 4 bases, 9 bases remained unmatched. This CDR3 has 16 amino acids. Germline CDR1 and CDR2: SNHLY and FYNNEI. The CDR3 bases are TGTGCCAGCACCGGGACAGGAGCTCGGGGGGCCAACGTCCTGACTTTC. It translates to CASTGTGARGANVLTF.

V is TRBV29-1 and J is TRBJ2-7, with D possibly being TRBD1 (6 bases). Trimming pared 4 bases from V and 3 bases from J, leaving 13 bases between. Germline V gene lookup returns CDR1 SQVTM and CDR2 ANQGSEA. CDR3 length: 13 amino acids. DNA for the CDR3: TGCAGCGTTGCTTCGACAGGTAACTACGAGCAGTACTTC. This translates into CSVASTGNYEQYF.

In its sample, this clonotype was seen a few times. This chain connects TRBV20-1 to TRBJ2-7; 7 nucleotides align to TRBD2. From germline, CDR1 is DFQATT and CDR2 SNEGSKA (reference sequence). The CDR3 consists of 13 residues. Trimming cost V 6 bases and J 0 bases; bases outside gene matches: 5. The DNA of the CDR3 is TGCAGTGCCCCCGGGAGGAGCTCCTACGAGCAGTACTTC. This gives the protein CSAPGRSSYEQYF.

This clonotype has just a few counts. The gene calls are TRBV6-5 and TRBJ2-7, with D maybe TRBD1 (5 bases). Trimming stripped 0 bases from V and 0 bases from J, with 6 bases between. The CDR3 spans 14 residues. CDR1 is MNHEY, CDR2 SVGAGI, per germline. CDR3 sequence (DNA): TGTGCCAGCAGTTACTCCCAGGGCTCCTACGAGCAGTACTTC. Translation: CASSYSQGSYEQYF.

The chain couples TRBV4-2 to TRBJ1-2, with 11 nucleotides matching TRBD1. The CDR3 length is 17 residues. From germline, CDR1 is LGHNA and CDR2 YNFKEQ. The junction had 8 bases not matched to a gene; V was cut back by 1 base and J by 4 bases. CDR3 protein: CASSQGTRDRGFYGYTF. Written as DNA, the CDR3 is TGTGCCAGCAGCCAAGGAACCCGGGACAGGGGGTTCTATGGCTACACCTTC.

This clonotype was recorded many times. This sequence joins TRBV30 and TRBJ1-1, with D unclear. Germline V lookup: CDR1 GTSNPN, CDR2 SVGIG (reference sequence). The CDR3 loop spans 14 amino acids. Trimming took off 0 bases at V and 0 bases at J, with 8 bases between the two ends. DNA of the CDR3: TGTGCCTGGAGTGTATTAGAGTTGAACACTGAAGCTTTCTTT. It codes for CAWSVLELNTEAFF.

This clonotype was counted between two and nine times. The chain links TRBV20-1 to TRBJ1-3; perhaps TRBD1 as D (6 bases). The germline V gene encodes CDR1 DFQATT and CDR2 SNEGSKA (reference sequence). The CDR3 extends over 15 amino acids. V was trimmed by 1 base and J by 2 bases, leaving 12 bases between them. In DNA form, the CDR3 reads TGCAGTGCTAGAGGACAGAGGGGGACTGGAAACACCATATATTTT. It is translated as CSARGQRGTGNTIYF.

This clonotype occurred a few times. The CDR3, as DNA: TGTGCCAGCAGTGATAGCGGTAGCACAGATACGCAGTATTTT. Its protein product is CASSDSGSTDTQYF. V and J are TRBV6-1 and TRBJ2-3; a possible D gene is TRBD2 (6 bases). Germline CDR1 is MNHNS and CDR2 is SASEGT. This CDR3 has 14 amino acids. Trimming left V 3 bases short and J 0 bases short, with 7 bases between.

The chain is built from TRBV3-1 and TRBJ1-1; 7 nucleotides agree with TRBD1. The CDR3 runs 13 residues. V lost 4 bases and J lost 3; bases outside the gene matches: 2. Germline V gives CDR1 LGHDT, CDR2 YNNKEL (reference sequence). The CDR3 bases are TGTGCCAGCAGCCCTGGGACAGACACTGAAGCTTTCTTT. As protein: CASSPGTDTEAFF.

The V and J genes are TRBV7-6 and TRBJ2-7; D perhaps matches TRBD1 (5 bases). This CDR3 has 12 amino acids. V gave up 3 bases and J gave up 4 bases, with 7 bases separating them. The V gene's germline CDR1 is SGHVS and CDR2 FNYEAQ. The CDR3 sequence is CASSLTVYEQYF. CDR3 coding DNA: TGTGCCAGCAGCTTGACAGTTTACGAGCAGTACTTC.

The rearrangement links TRBV6-5 to TRBJ2-7; 10 positions agree with TRBD2. This CDR3 region has 18 residues. J lost 1 base, V lost 7 bases, and 16 bases had no gene match. In germline, CDR1 is MNHEY, CDR2 SVGAGI. DNA for the CDR3: TGTGCCAGCAAAGGTCGGTTGGCTAGCGGGAGCGGTTCCTACGAGCAGTACTTC. Translated, it gives CASKGRLASGSGSYEQYF.

This chain links TRBV2 with TRBJ1-4; D is ambiguous. CDR1 is SNHLY and CDR2 is FYNNEI in the germline V gene. V was clipped by 7 bases and J by 3 bases, with 12 bases between them. There are 14 residues in the CDR3. The CDR3 spells CASKTRVANEKLFF. The CDR3 coding sequence is TGTGCCAGCAAGACACGAGTAGCTAATGAAAAACTGTTTTTT.

The rearrangement links TRBV28 to TRBJ2-7; no firm D call. The germline gives CDR1 MDHEN, CDR2 SYDVKM. The CDR3 sequence is 13 residues long. Deletions cut 7 bases from V and 2 bases from J, with 12 bases between. The CDR3 nucleotides read TGTGCCAGCATCGACTCCCCAGCCTACGAGCAGTACTTC. Protein sequence: CASIDSPAYEQYF.

V is TRBV7-9 and J is TRBJ1-1; 9 positions match TRBD1. With V trimmed by 3 bases and J by 0 bases, 2 bases remained unmatched. Germline CDR1 and CDR2: SEHNR and FQNEAQ (reference sequence). This CDR3 region has 15 residues. CDR3 region: CASSLGQGMNTEAFF. CDR3 coding DNA: TGTGCCAGCAGCTTGGGACAGGGTATGAACACTGAAGCTTTCTTT.

In its sample, this clonotype was seen many times. This rearrangement joins TRBV29-1 to TRBJ2-1, with 8 bases aligning to TRBD1. CDR1 is SQVTM and CDR2 is ANQGSEA in the germline V gene. The CDR3 length is 12 residues. The V segment lost 6 bases and the J segment 7 bases; nucleotides outside the gene matches: 5. In nucleotides, the CDR3 is TGCAGCGTAGACAGGGGTTGGAATGAGCAGTTCTTC. It yields the protein CSVDRGWNEQFF.

The rearrangement links TRBV29-1 to TRBJ1-5; D unresolved. The CDR3 spans 13 residues. Looked up from germline, CDR1 is SQVTM and CDR2 is ANQGSEA. Trimming stripped 4 bases from V and 2 bases from J, with 9 bases between. In DNA form, the CDR3 reads TGCAGCGTTGGCCCAGCCGGCAATCAGCCCCAGCATTTT. Its protein product is CSVGPAGNQPQHF.

This clonotype was counted only a few times. The chain has TRBV7-9 and TRBJ2-5; TRBD1 aligns across 9 bases. In germline, CDR1 is SEHNR, CDR2 FQNEAQ (reference sequence). This CDR3 comprises 13 residues. V dropped 3 bases and J dropped 4; count of bases not matched to a gene: 0. CDR3 sequence reads: CASSLGQGETQYF. Written as DNA, the CDR3 is TGTGCCAGCAGCTTGGGACAGGGAGAGACCCAGTACTTC.

This rearrangement joins TRBV6-2 or TRBV6-3 to TRBJ2-7, with 8 bases aligning to TRBD2. The germline V gene encodes CDR1 MNHEY and CDR2 SVGEGT. CDR3 length: 15 amino acids. V lost 0 bases, J lost 0 bases, and 1 base stayed unmatched. In DNA, the CDR3 is TGTGCCAGCAGTTACTCGAGCGGGAGCTCCTACGAGCAGTACTTC. It is translated as CASSYSSGSSYEQYF.

The CDR3 region is CASSFRLKPRTDTQYF. The DNA of the CDR3 is TGTGCCAGCAGCTTCCGACTAAAACCGAGGACAGATACGCAGTATTTT. This chain links TRBV7-2 with TRBJ2-3, with a possible D match to TRBD2 (5 bases). The CDR3 is 16 residues long. Between the trimmed V and J ends, which lost 3 bases and 3 bases, there was a span of 16 bases. The germline V gene has CDR1 SGHTA and CDR2 FQGNSA.

The rearrangement joins TRBV4-2 to TRBJ2-7; D is unresolved. This CDR3 has 14 residues. Germline assignment: CDR1 LGHNA and CDR2 YNFKEQ. Trimming stripped 5 bases from V and 0 bases from J, with 11 bases between. The CDR3: CASSSSVNSYEQYF. The CDR3 coding sequence is TGTGCCAGCAGCTCAAGTGTAAACTCCTACGAGCAGTACTTC.

The sample holds a few counts of this clonotype. J is TRBJ2-7 and V is TRBV20-1, with 12 bases lining up with TRBD1. Trimming took 5 bases from V and 5 from J; bases not matched to a gene: 13. This CDR3 spans 16 amino acids. CDR1 is DFQATT and CDR2 is SNEGSKA in the germline V gene (reference sequence). In nucleotides, the CDR3 is TGCAGTGCTCCGAGGGCCCCGGGACAGGGGGCTGACGAGCAGTACTTC. Translation: CSAPRAPGQGADEQYF.

In this sample, this clonotype turned up a few times. The chain couples TRBV5-1 to TRBJ2-1; 8 nucleotides line up with TRBD1. The ends lost 1 base at V and 4 bases at J; junction bases unmatched: 4. The CDR3 is 15 residues long. Germline values: CDR1 SGHRS, CDR2 YFSETQ. The CDR3 coding sequence is TGCGCCAGCAGCTTGACAGGGGGTGTATACAATGAGCAGTTCTTC. This codes for CASSLTGGVYNEQFF.